A single sample is the source of the 27 T cell receptor beta chains below, sequenced in a study of T cell repertoires in cytomegalovirus infection. TCRdb independently ran MiXCR on the reads; one entry per CDR3 protein. Of 300,000 or so distinct CDR3 sequences listed, around 9.1% are singletons. The specimen was PBMCs. Receptor source: a human donor in good health (CMV status not recorded). Some clones in this sample may be carry-over from other donors' samples.

This clonotype was observed at least ten times. The chain couples TRBV4-2 to TRBJ2-1; TRBD2 aligns across 13 bases. Trimming at V came to 0 bases and at J to 0 bases, leaving 17 bases not matched to a gene. Germline V gene sequence: CDR1 LGHNA, CDR2 YNFKEQ. The CDR3 is 23 residues long. The DNA for the CDR3 is TGTGCCAGCAGCCAAGATAATCTACCCTTACTAGCGGGGGGGGGCAGCTCCTACAATGAGCAGTTCTTC. Residues: CASSQDNLPLLAGGGSSYNEQFF.

This clonotype turned up a few times. This sequence joins TRBV7-3 and TRBJ2-4; D may match TRBD1 or TRBD2 (5 bases each). This CDR3 has 16 residues. Trimming stripped 0 bases from V and 1 base from J, with 10 bases between. Germline-derived CDR1 and CDR2 are SGHTA and FQGTGA. CDR3: CASSLTGDNAKNIQYF. The CDR3 DNA follows: TGTGCCAGCAGCTTAACGGGGGATAACGCCAAAAACATTCAGTACTTC. The full variable domain, its missing parts supplied by reference TRBV7-3 and TRBJ2-4, is GAGVSQTPSNKVTEKGKYVELRCDPISGHTALYWYRQSLGQGPEFLIYFQGTGAADDSGLPNDRFFAVRPEGSVSTLKIQRTERGDSAVYLCASSLTGDNAKNIQYFGAGTRLSVL.

This chain connects TRBV5-5 to TRBJ1-5; unclear D gene. The CDR3 totals 15 residues. Germline V gene data show CDR1 as SGHKS and CDR2 as YYEKEE (reference sequence). The V end lost 5 bases, the J end lost 2 bases, and 14 bases lay between the germline ends. CDR3 loop: CASSRLPEGNQPQHF. The CDR3 nucleotides are TGTGCCAGCAGTCGTCTTCCGGAGGGCAATCAGCCCCAGCATTTT.

This clonotype showed up many times. V gene TRBV7-2 combines with J gene TRBJ1-2; the D gene is possibly TRBD1 (6 bases). Trimming removed 3 bases at V and 2 bases at J, with 16 bases between. Germline-derived CDR1 and CDR2 are SGHTA and FQGNSA. The CDR3 spans 16 residues. The CDR3 reads CASSFVRDNFNYGYTF. In DNA form, the CDR3 reads TGTGCCAGCAGCTTCGTCCGGGACAACTTCAACTATGGCTACACCTTC.

The rearrangement joins TRBV6-6 to TRBJ2-1, with 12 bases aligning to TRBD2. Germline V gene sequence: CDR1 MNHNY, CDR2 SVGAGI (reference sequence). The CDR3 covers 15 residues. V shed 4 bases, J shed 7 bases, and the junction held 5 bases outside the gene matches. DNA of the CDR3: TGTGCCAGCAGTTCCCTAGCGGGGGGGCTTAATGAGCAGTTCTTC. It is translated as CASSSLAGGLNEQFF.

The table lists this clonotype with many counts. V and J are TRBV5-6 and TRBJ2-5; D remains ambiguous. V was shortened by 2 bases and J by 3 bases, with 8 bases between the two germline ends. CDR3 size: 13 residues. Per germline, CDR1 SGHDT and CDR2 YYEEEE. CDR3 sequence reads: CASSFEDKETQYF. CDR3 nucleotides: TGTGCCAGCAGCTTCGAAGATAAAGAGACCCAGTACTTC.

This clonotype was detected a few times. The V gene is TRBV9, the J gene TRBJ2-2; 11 bases match TRBD1. Trimming cost V 4 bases and J 6 bases; bases outside gene matches: 8. Germline loops: CDR1 SGDLS, CDR2 YYNGEE. The CDR3 runs 16 residues. CDR3 residues: CASSPLGDRGAGELFF. The CDR3 DNA is TGTGCCAGCAGCCCCCTAGGGGACAGGGGGGCCGGGGAGCTGTTTTTT.

At least ten counts were recorded for this clonotype. V gene TRBV29-1 combines with J gene TRBJ2-1; 10 nucleotides align to TRBD1. The germline V gene has CDR1 SQVTM and CDR2 ANQGSEA. After removal of 7 bases from V and 9 bases from J, the junction contained 9 bases not matched to a gene. The CDR3 contains 13 residues. The CDR3 protein is CSARRDRGSEQFF. The DNA of the CDR3 is TGCAGCGCCCGAAGGGACAGGGGATCTGAGCAGTTCTTC.

This clonotype was seen many times. J is TRBJ1-1 and V is TRBV6-2 or TRBV6-3; 7 bases match TRBD1. J gave up 12 bases and V 8 bases, and 18 bases lay outside the gene matches. In germline, CDR1 is MNHEY, CDR2 SVGEGT. The CDR3 has 14 residues. The CDR3 loop is CASGEHLGQVASFF. CDR3 DNA sequence: TGTGCCAGCGGGGAACATCTCGGACAGGTCGCGTCTTTCTTT.

This clonotype was recorded many times. The rearrangement joins TRBV7-9 to TRBJ1-1; 9 bases map to TRBD1. Trimming removed 3 bases from V and 8 bases from J; junction bases left unmatched: 1. The CDR3 is made up of 12 amino acids. In germline, CDR1 is SEHNR, CDR2 FQNEAQ (reference sequence). The CDR3 reads CASSLGQGEAFF. In nucleotides, the CDR3 is TGTGCCAGCAGCTTGGGACAGGGAGAAGCTTTCTTT.

Remarks on this clonotype: This may be a read error, as it is one base from a much larger clone. The chain employs TRBV6-2 or TRBV6-3 and TRBJ2-7, with D unclear. From germline, CDR1 is MNHEY and CDR2 SVGEGT. The CDR3 has 11 amino acids. V lost 6 bases, J lost 0 bases, and 3 bases lay in between. As DNA, the CDR3 is TGTGCCAGCAGACGCTCCTACGAGCAGTACTTC. This codes for CASRRSYEQYF.

This clonotype was seen at least ten times. The chain combines TRBV29-1 with TRBJ1-2, with D tentatively TRBD1 (5 bases). The V end lost 0 bases, the J end lost 9 bases, and 11 bases lay between the germline ends. The CDR3 loop spans 12 amino acids. Germline CDR1 and CDR2: SQVTM and ANQGSEA. The DNA of the CDR3 is TGCAGCGTTGAAGATGGGTTGGGGCGCTACACCTTC. As protein: CSVEDGLGRYTF.

The CDR3 bases are TGTGCCAGCAGTGAGGGGAGTGGCTGGGAGACCCAGTACTTC. Protein: CASSEGSGWETQYF. The chain links TRBV25-1 to TRBJ2-5; D possibly corresponds to TRBD2 (5 bases). CDR3 length: 14 residues. Germline V gene sequence: CDR1 MGHDK, CDR2 SYGVNS. The V end lost 3 bases, the J end lost 5 bases, and 13 bases lay between the germline ends.

This clonotype came up many times. CDR3 region: CASSLIRMEGNEQFF. As DNA, the CDR3 is TGTGCCAGCAGCTTAATCCGGATGGAAGGGAATGAGCAGTTCTTC. This chain joins TRBV7-3 and TRBJ2-1, with D unresolved. Trimming took 1 base from V and 7 from J, leaving 14 bases between them. Looked up from germline, CDR1 is SGHTA and CDR2 is FQGTGA. This CDR3 region has 15 residues.

At least ten counts were recorded for this clonotype. The J gene is TRBJ2-2, the V gene TRBV14; the D gene is possibly TRBD2 (6 bases). The CDR3 contains 15 residues. CDR1 and CDR2 from the germline V gene are SGHDN and FVKESK. V was clipped by 2 bases and J by 12 bases, with 19 bases between them. DNA of the CDR3: TGTGCCAGCAGCCAACGACTTGGCCAGGCGGGACAGCTGTTTTTT. Residues: CASSQRLGQAGQLFF.

This clonotype was picked up a small number of times. The CDR3 DNA sequence: TGCAGTGCCCGACGGGACTCGGGGGTTAATCAGCCCCAGCATTTT. Encoded protein: CSARRDSGVNQPQHF. V gene TRBV20-1 combines with J gene TRBJ1-5; D may be TRBD1 (5 bases). CDR1 and CDR2 (germline): DFQATT, SNEGSKA (reference sequence). V lost 6 bases, J lost 4 bases, and 19 bases lay in between. The CDR3 totals 15 residues.

The CDR3 bases are TGTGCCAGCAGTTTGAAGACTAGCGGTTACAATGAGCAGTTCTTC. This encodes CASSLKTSGYNEQFF. The chain joins TRBV28 to TRBJ2-1; the match to TRBD2 covers 9 bases. The CDR3 has 15 amino acids. In germline, CDR1 is MDHEN, CDR2 SYDVKM. Trimming took 3 bases from V and 4 from J; bases not matched to a gene: 4.

The chain employs TRBV11-3 and TRBJ2-3, with 7 bases that match TRBD2. This CDR3 has 14 residues. CDR1 SGHNT and CDR2 YENEEA come from the germline V gene. V lost 4 bases, J lost 4 bases, and 5 bases stayed unmatched. CDR3 in amino acids: CASSSGGYADTQYF. CDR3 coding DNA: TGTGCCAGCAGCTCCGGGGGGTACGCAGATACGCAGTATTTT. Filled out from reference TRBV11-3 and TRBJ2-3, the complete variable domain reads EAGVVQSPRYKIIEKKQPVAFWCNPISGHNTLYWYLQNLGQGPELLIRYENEEAVDDSQLPKDRFSAERLKGVDSTLKIQPAELGDSAVYLCASSSGGYADTQYFGPGTRLTVL.

In this sample, this clonotype turned up many times. The rearrangement joins TRBV5-5 to TRBJ2-1; either TRBD1 or TRBD2 may fit D (7 bases each). Trimming pared 0 bases from V and 7 bases from J, leaving 17 bases between. The CDR3 runs to 16 residues. CDR1 and CDR2 (germline): SGHKS, YYEKEE (reference sequence). CDR3 nucleotides: TGTGCCAGCAGCTTGGTTATTCAGGGGGAGGGGAATGAGCAGTTCTTC. The encoded protein is CASSLVIQGEGNEQFF.

This clonotype occurred many times. This chain joins TRBV24-1 and TRBJ2-1; D possibly corresponds to TRBD2 (7 bases). The ends were cut back, 8 bases at V and 7 bases at J, with 14 bases in the middle. CDR3 size: 13 residues. Germline V gene sequence: CDR1 KGHDR, CDR2 SFDVKD. The CDR3 bases are TGTGCCACCAAAACGGGGGGCGCGAATGAGCAGTTCTTC. Translation: CATKTGGANEQFF.

This clonotype was recorded at least ten times. This rearrangement joins TRBV29-1 to TRBJ1-2; D gene uncertain. Trimming took off 4 bases at V and 4 bases at J, with 16 bases between the two ends. The CDR3 totals 14 residues. Per germline, CDR1 SQVTM and CDR2 ANQGSEA. In DNA, the CDR3 is TGCAGCGTTGCCGAAAGGGATACTTTCTATGGCTACACCTTC. It translates to CSVAERDTFYGYTF.

There are many counts of this clonotype. The chain is built from TRBV12-5 and TRBJ2-5, with 7 bases lining up with TRBD2. The V segment lost 2 bases and the J segment 5 bases; nucleotides outside the gene matches: 2. In germline, CDR1 is LGHNT, CDR2 FRNRAP. The CDR3 totals 13 residues. The DNA of the CDR3 is TGTGCTAGTGGTTTGACTAGCGCGGAGACCCAGTACTTC. This gives the protein CASGLTSAETQYF.

This clonotype was counted at least ten times. CDR3 amino acids: CSVLRDRINSMNTEAFF. The CDR3 nucleotides read TGCAGCGTTCTTCGGGACAGAATAAACTCCATGAACACTGAAGCTTTCTTT. The chain employs TRBV29-1 and TRBJ1-1, with 7 bases fitting TRBD1. Germline CDR1 is SQVTM and CDR2 is ANQGSEA. The CDR3 is 17 residues long. With V trimmed by 5 bases and J by 0 bases, 15 bases remained unmatched.

This clonotype was counted at least ten times. J is TRBJ2-2 and V is TRBV6-5, with TRBD1 identical over 12 bases. This CDR3 region has 15 residues. Germline V lookup: CDR1 MNHEY, CDR2 SVGAGI. Trimming took 6 bases from V and 6 from J; bases not matched to a gene: 5. The CDR3 DNA reads as TGTGCCAGCAGGGGACAGGGGGCCCCCGCCGGGGAGCTGTTTTTT. Residues: CASRGQGAPAGELFF.

As to this clonotype: A read error is possible here, since a much larger clone lies one base away. The J gene is TRBJ1-1, the V gene TRBV29-1, with D unresolved. Germline-derived CDR1 and CDR2 are SQVTM and ANQGSEA. This CDR3 spans 14 amino acids. CDR3 loop: CSVTPVQLNTETFF. CDR3 coding DNA: TGCAGCGTTACACCTGTACAGCTGAACACTGAAACTTTCTTT.

This clonotype came up a few times. This chain joins TRBV5-1 and TRBJ1-1; weak D call: TRBD1 (5 bases). This CDR3 has 13 amino acids. In germline, CDR1 is SGHRS, CDR2 YFSETQ. The V end was cut by 0 bases, the J end by 11 bases, with 14 bases between. The CDR3 sequence: CASSLDQGRMAFF. CDR3 DNA: TGCGCCAGCAGCTTGGATCAGGGTCGAATGGCTTTCTTT.

This clonotype was seen only a few times. The rearrangement links TRBV2 to TRBJ2-1; D is uncertain. The germline CDR1 and CDR2 sequences are SNHLY and FYNNEI. Trimming cost V 10 bases and J 7 bases, with 14 bases left between them. There are 12 residues in the CDR3. CDR3 nucleotide sequence: TGTGCCACTACCATAAAGGCGAATGAGCAGTTCTTC. Its protein product is CATTIKANEQFF.